This T cell receptor beta chain was obtained from a study of T cell responses to AZD1222 COVID-19 vaccine. Trimming took 2 bases from V and 4 from J, leaving 13 bases between them. CDR3 length: 15 residues. Germline values: CDR1 SGHAT, CDR2 FQNNGV. TCRdb keeps only in-frame clones here, not all; method: immunoSEQ multiplex PCR. The sample consists of nearly 80,000 clones, 75% to 85% of them appearing once. Sequenced material: peripheral blood, taken on day 0 of AZD1222 vaccination. The clonotype comes from an adult in good health. The genes are TRBV11-2 and TRBJ2-3; D uncertain. The CDR3 bases are TGTGCCAGCAGCTTACTGCGTAGACCGCCAGATACGCAGTATTTT. Translated, it gives CASSLLRRPPDTQYF.